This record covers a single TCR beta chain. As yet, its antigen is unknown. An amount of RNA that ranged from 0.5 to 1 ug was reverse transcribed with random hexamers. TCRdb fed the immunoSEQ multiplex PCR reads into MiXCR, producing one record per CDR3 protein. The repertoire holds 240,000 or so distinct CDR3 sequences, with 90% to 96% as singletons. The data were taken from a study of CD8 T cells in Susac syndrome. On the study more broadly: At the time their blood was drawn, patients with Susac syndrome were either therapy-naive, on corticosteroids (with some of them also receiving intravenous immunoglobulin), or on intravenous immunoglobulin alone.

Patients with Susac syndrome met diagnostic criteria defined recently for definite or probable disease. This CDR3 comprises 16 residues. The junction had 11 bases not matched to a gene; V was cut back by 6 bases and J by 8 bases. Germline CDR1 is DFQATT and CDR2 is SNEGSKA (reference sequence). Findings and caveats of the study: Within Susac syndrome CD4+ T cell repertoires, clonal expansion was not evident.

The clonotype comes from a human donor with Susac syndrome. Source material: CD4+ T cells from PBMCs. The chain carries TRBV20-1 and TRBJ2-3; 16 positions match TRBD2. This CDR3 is CSANGGLAGGSSTQYF. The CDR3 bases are TGCAGTGCGAACGGGGGACTAGCGGGAGGGTCAAGTACGCAGTATTTT.